The 2 T cell receptor beta chains below come from one sample, sequenced in a study of T cell responses to AZD1222 COVID-19 vaccine. The data were produced by immunoSEQ multiplex PCR, yet TCRdb's version contains in-frame clones alone and is incomplete. In the table there are about 130,000 clones, 80% to 90% of which are singletons. The sample was peripheral blood, taken 28 days after the second AZD1222 dose. Source of these receptors: an adult who received the AZD1222 COVID-19 vaccine.

This clone occurred a few times. Additional DNA sequences in this sample encode the identical CDR3. This sequence joins TRBV5-6 and TRBJ1-5; TRBD1 might be the D (5 bases). Per the germline V gene, CDR1 is SGHDT and CDR2 is YYEEEE. V was clipped by 0 bases and J by 4 bases, with 14 bases between them. The CDR3 length is 16 residues. CDR3 loop: CASSLGAGGGNQPQHF. In DNA form, the CDR3 reads TGTGCCAGCAGCTTGGGGGCCGGGGGAGGGAATCAGCCCCAGCATTTT.

The rearrangement uses TRBV19 and TRBJ2-6, with D perhaps TRBD1 or TRBD2 (5 bases each). Per germline, CDR1 LNHDA and CDR2 SQIVND (reference sequence). The CDR3 length is 17 residues. Trimming removed 10 bases from V and 0 bases from J, with 19 bases in between. CDR3 residues: CATLTRGPLSGANVLTF. DNA of the CDR3: TGTGCCACCCTCACCCGGGGACCTCTCTCTGGGGCCAACGTCCTGACTTTC. Combining the CDR3 with reference TRBV19 and TRBJ2-6 gives the whole variable domain DGGITQSPKYLFRKEGQNVTLSCEQNLNHDAMYWYRQDPGQGLRLIYYSQIVNDFQKGDIAEGYSVSREKKESFPLTVTSAQKNPTAFYLCATLTRGPLSGANVLTFGAGSRLTVL.